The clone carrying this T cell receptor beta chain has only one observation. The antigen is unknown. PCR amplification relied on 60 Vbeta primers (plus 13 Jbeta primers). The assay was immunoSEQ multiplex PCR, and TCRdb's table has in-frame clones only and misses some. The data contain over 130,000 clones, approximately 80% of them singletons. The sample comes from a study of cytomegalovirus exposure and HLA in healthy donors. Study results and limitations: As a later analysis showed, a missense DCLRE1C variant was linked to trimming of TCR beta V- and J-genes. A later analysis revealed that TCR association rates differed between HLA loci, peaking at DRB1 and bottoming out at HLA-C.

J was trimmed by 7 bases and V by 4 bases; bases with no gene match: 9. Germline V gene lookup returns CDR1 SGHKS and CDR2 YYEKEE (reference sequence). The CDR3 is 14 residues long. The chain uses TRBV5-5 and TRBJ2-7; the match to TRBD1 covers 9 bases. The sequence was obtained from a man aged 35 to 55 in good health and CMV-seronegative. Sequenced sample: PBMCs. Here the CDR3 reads CASSAPLTGGEQYF. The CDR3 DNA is TGTGCCAGCAGCGCCCCTTTGACAGGGGGTGAGCAGTACTTC.